The subject of this entry is one T cell receptor beta chain. The antigen is undetermined. MiXCR, run by TCRdb on the RT-PCR reads, gives a single entry per CDR3 protein. The table lists around 480,000 distinct CDR3 sequences, approximately 9.9% of them singletons, with roughly 12% in the top ten. The source of the sample is a study of response to subunit inactivated influenza vaccine. Study results and limitations: The authors offered the suggestion that each seasonal influenza vaccination recruits few new T cells.

The CDR3 length is 15 residues. CDR1 SGHTA and CDR2 FQGNSA come from the germline V gene. V lost 5 bases to trimming and J lost 7 bases; unmatched junction nucleotides: 5. The sample in question was PBMCs from blood, obtained about 6 weeks after vaccination. This TCR was sampled from a man aged 50-59 years who received an inactivated influenza vaccine. V usage is TRBV7-2 and J usage is TRBJ2-1, with TRBD2 matching 13 bases. CDR3 DNA: TGTGCCAGCAGCACCCGACTAGCGGGGGGTAATGAGCAGTTCTTC. Protein product: CASSTRLAGGNEQFF.